This TCR beta chain was found in a study of T-cell reconstitution after alpha-beta-depleted transplantation in children. V shed 3 bases and J shed 7 bases, with 7 bases lying between them. There are 11 residues in the CDR3. Germline values: CDR1 DFQATT, CDR2 SNEGSKA (reference sequence). The TCRbeta library was prepared with unique molecular identifiers. Each CDR3 protein gets one entry after TCRdb re-called the PCR reads with MiXCR. The sample lists some 590,000 distinct CDR3 sequences, approximately 10% occurring once. This clonotype came up many times. This clonotype originated in a human donor who donated a stem cell graft to a child with acute myeloid leukemia. The sample was PBMCs from the stem cell graft donor, taken from the stem cell graft. The chain recombines TRBV20-1 with TRBJ2-1; D gene ambiguous. Written as DNA, the CDR3 is TGCAGTGCTAGCGGGTTAAATGAGCAGTTCTTC. The encoded protein is CSASGLNEQFF.